This T cell receptor (beta chain) was profiled in a study of graft-versus-host responses after intestinal transplantation. Turning to the study itself: Recipients had transplants, and these were multivisceral, liver-intestinal, or isolated intestinal. Every recipient had anti-thymocyte globulin induction and roughly 3 years of tacrolimus plus steroids. Study results and caveats: Recipient marrow harbored GvH clones, some of which surfaced first in ileum or blood.

The data were produced by immunoSEQ multiplex PCR, yet TCRdb's version contains in-frame clones alone and is incomplete. Of about 86,000 clones in the sample, roughly nine tenths were seen once. This CDR3 is 15 amino acids long. In germline, CDR1 is SGHNT, CDR2 YENEEA. The junction had 12 bases not matched to a gene; V was cut back by 5 bases and J by 10 bases. Note on this clone: Its target is unknown.

This clonotype was sampled from a human donor who was the organ donor for an intestinal transplant. V and J are TRBV11-3 and TRBJ2-1; 9 bases align to TRBD2. Sample: unstimulated CD4+ T cells sorted from spleen or lymph node cells, taken before transplant. The CDR3 reads CASSPHGAGGEEQFF. CDR3 DNA: TGTGCCAGCAGCCCCCATGGGGCGGGAGGGGAAGAGCAGTTCTTC. Filled out from reference TRBV11-3 and TRBJ2-1, the complete variable domain reads EAGVVQSPRYKIIEKKQPVAFWCNPISGHNTLYWYLQNLGQGPELLIRYENEEAVDDSQLPKDRFSAERLKGVDSTLKIQPAELGDSAVYLCASSPHGAGGEEQFFGPGTRLTVL.